The source of this TCR beta chain is a study of cytomegalovirus exposure and HLA in healthy donors. Notes on the study in general: First-cohort TCR clusters were later found to tend to co-occur in the 90 to 150 validation repertoires. Across donors, most TCRs were seen rarely, yet some public ones were widespread. Among the CMV-associated chains, three were confirmed in vitro as specific for CMV antigens. A list of 150 to 200 TCR beta chains associated with cytomegalovirus was given.

The count of this clone is one. Its antigen is undetermined. Assay used: immunoSEQ multiplex PCR; TCRdb lists only in-frame clones, some missing. In the table there are about 130,000 clones, about 88% of which are singletons. The CDR3 has 16 residues. The germline gives CDR1 MNHNY, CDR2 SVGAGI (reference sequence). Trimming at V came to 0 bases and at J to 1 base, leaving 3 bases not matched to a gene. The chain couples TRBV6-6 to TRBJ2-5; 9 bases agree with TRBD2. The clonotype was recovered from a man aged 30 to 39 in good health and CMV-seronegative. The sample was PBMCs. CDR3 sequence reads: CASSYSSSGSQETQYF. Here the CDR3 DNA reads TGTGCCAGCAGTTACTCTAGTAGCGGGAGCCAAGAGACCCAGTACTTC.